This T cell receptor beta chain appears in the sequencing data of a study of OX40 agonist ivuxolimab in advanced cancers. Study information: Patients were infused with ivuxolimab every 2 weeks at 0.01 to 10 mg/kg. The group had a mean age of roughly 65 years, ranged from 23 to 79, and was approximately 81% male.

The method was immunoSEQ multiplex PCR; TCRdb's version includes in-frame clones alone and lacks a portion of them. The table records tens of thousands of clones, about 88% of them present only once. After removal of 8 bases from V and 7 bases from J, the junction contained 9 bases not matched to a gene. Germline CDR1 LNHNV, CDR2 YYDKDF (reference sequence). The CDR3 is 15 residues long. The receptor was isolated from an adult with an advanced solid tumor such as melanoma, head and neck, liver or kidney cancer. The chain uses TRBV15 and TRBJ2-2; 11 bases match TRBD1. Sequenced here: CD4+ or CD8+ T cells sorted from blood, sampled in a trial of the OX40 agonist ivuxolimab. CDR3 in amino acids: CATRLGQGVYGELFF. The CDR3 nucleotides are TGTGCCACCCGGCTGGGACAGGGGGTTTACGGGGAGCTGTTTTTT.